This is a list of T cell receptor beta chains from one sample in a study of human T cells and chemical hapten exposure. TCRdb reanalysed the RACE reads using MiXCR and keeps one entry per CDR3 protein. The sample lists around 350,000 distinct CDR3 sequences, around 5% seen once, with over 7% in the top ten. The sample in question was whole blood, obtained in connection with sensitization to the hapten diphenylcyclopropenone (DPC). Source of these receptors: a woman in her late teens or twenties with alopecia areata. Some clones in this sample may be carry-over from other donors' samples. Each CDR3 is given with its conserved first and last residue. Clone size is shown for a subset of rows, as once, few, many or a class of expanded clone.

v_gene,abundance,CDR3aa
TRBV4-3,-,CASSQDTFDSDTEAFF
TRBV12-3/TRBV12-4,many,CASSIADYEQYF
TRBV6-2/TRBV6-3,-,CASSKFVGATDTQYF
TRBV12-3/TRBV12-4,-,CASSLRGLGLAGALQETQYF
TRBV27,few,CASSYRYNQPQHF
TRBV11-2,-,CASGTGSADTQYF
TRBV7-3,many,CASSFSRNTEAFF
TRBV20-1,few,CSARDPDIRDTQYF
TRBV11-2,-,CASSPLGYGDNEQFF
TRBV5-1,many,CASSPQGSSYEQYF
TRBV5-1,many,CASSPVGGSNQPQHF
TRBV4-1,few,CASSPRQRGVFEAFF
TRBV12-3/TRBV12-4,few,CASSSPDSPYEQYF
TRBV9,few,CASSVGVAGGGYGYTF
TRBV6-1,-,CASSEPLAGLGTQYF
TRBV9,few,CASSDLGGASNEQFF
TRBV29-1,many,CSVDRLSYNEQFF
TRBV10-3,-,CAIISDPGGYNEQFF
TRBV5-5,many,CASSPAQTGTYVFEQYF
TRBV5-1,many,CASSLDPLPGREAFF
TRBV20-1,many,CSARGGREDEQYF
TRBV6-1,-,CASSIGLNEETQYF
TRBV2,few,CASSEGRPPYEQYF
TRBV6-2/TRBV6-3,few,CASSVHKATDNQPQHF
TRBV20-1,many,CSAASGPNEKLFF
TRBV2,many,CATGNSGNTEAFF
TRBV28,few,CASSSPDSGGQGAFF
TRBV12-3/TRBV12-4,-,CASSLVGPRGYTF
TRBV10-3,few,CAISEYQGGGYTF